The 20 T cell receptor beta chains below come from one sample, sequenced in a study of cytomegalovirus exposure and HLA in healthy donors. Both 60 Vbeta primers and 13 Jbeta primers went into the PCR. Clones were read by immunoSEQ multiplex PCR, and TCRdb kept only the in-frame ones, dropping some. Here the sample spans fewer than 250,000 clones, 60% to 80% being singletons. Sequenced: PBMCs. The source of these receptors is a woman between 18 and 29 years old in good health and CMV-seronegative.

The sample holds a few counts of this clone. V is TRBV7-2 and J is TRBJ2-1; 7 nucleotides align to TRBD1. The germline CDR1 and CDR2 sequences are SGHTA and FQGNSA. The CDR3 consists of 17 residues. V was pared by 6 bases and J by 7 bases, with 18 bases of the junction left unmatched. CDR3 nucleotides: TGTGCCAGCAGTAACCCGATCCGGCAGGACAGGAGGAATGAGCAGTTCTTC. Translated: CASSNPIRQDRRNEQFF.

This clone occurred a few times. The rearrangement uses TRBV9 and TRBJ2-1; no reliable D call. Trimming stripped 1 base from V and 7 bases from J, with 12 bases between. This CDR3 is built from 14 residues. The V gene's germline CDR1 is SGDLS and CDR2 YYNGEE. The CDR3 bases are TGTGCCAGCAGCGTATTTGACACTCAGAATGAGCAGTTCTTC. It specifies CASSVFDTQNEQFF.

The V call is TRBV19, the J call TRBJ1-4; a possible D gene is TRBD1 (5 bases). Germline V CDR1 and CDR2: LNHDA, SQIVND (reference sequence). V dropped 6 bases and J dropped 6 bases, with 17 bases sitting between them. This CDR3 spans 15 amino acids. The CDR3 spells CASSPTDSSHEKLFF. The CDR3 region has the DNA TGTGCCAGTAGCCCAACCGACAGCAGCCATGAAAAACTGTTTTTT.

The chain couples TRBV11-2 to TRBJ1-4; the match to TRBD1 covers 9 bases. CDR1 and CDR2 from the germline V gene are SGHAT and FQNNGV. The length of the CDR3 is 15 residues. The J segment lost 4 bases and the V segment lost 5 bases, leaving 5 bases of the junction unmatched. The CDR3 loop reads CASSQYRGHNEKLFF. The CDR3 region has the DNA TGTGCCAGCAGCCAGTACAGGGGGCATAATGAAAAACTGTTTTTT.

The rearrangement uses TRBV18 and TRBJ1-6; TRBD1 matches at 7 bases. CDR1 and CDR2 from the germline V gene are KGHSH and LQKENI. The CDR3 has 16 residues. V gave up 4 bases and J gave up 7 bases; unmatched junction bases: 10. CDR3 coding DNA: TGTGCCAGCTCACGGGCCGGGGACAGCCGAAATTCACCCCTCCACTTT. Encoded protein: CASSRAGDSRNSPLHF.

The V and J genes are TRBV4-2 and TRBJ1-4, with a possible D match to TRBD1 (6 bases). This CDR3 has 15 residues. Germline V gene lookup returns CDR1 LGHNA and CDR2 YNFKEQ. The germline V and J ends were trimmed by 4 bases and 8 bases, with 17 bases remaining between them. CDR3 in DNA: TGTGCCAGCAGCCGAAACGGACAGTTAGAAGAAAAACTGTTTTTT. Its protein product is CASSRNGQLEEKLFF.

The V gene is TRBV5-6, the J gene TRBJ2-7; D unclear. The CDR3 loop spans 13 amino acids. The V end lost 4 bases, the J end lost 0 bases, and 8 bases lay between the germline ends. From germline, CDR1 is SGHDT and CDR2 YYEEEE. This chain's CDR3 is CASSQQFSYEQYF. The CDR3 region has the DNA TGTGCCAGCAGCCAACAGTTCTCCTACGAGCAGTACTTC.

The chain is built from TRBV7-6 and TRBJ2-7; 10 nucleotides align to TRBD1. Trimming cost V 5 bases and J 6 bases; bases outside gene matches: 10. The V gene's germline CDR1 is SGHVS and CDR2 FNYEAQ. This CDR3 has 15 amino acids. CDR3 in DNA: TGTGCCAGCAGCCTCGCGGGACAGGGGCTACGCGAGCAGTACTTC. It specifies CASSLAGQGLREQYF.

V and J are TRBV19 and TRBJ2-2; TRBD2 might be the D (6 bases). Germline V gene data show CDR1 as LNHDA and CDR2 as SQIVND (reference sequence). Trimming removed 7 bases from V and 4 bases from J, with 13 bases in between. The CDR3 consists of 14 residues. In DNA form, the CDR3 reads TGTGCCAGTAATGGAGGGGTGAGCACCGGGGAGCTGTTTTTT. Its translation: CASNGGVSTGELFF.

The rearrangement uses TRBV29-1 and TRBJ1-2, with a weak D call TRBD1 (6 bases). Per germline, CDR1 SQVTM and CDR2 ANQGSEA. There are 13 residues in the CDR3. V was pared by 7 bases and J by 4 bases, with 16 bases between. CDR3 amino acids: CSAEGVWSYGYTF. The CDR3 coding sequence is TGCAGCGCCGAGGGGGTTTGGAGCTATGGCTACACCTTC. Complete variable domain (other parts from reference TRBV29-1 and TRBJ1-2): SAVISQKPSRDICQRGTSLTIQCQVDSQVTMMFWYRQQPGQSLTLIATANQGSEATYESGFVIDKFPISRPNLTFSTLTVSNMSPEDSSIYLCSAEGVWSYGYTFGSGTRLTVV.

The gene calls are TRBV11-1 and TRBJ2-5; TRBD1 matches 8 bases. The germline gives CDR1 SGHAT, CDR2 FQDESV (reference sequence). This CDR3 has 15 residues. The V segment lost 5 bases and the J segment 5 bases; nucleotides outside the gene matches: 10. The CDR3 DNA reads TGTGCCAGCAGCAACATCCAGGGGGCTGGGGAGACCCAGTACTTC. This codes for CASSNIQGAGETQYF. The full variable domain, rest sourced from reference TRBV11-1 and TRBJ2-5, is EAEVAQSPRYKITEKSQAVAFWCDPISGHATLYWYRQILGQGPELLVQFQDESVVDDSQLPKDRFSAERLKGVDSTLKIQPAELGDSAMYLCASSNIQGAGETQYFGPGTRLLVL.

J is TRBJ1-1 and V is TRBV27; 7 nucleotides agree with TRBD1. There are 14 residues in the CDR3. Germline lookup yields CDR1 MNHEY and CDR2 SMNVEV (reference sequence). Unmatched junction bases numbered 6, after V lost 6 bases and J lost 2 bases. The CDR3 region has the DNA TGTGCCAGCAGCTACGGACAGGACAACACTGAAGCTTTCTTT. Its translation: CASSYGQDNTEAFF.

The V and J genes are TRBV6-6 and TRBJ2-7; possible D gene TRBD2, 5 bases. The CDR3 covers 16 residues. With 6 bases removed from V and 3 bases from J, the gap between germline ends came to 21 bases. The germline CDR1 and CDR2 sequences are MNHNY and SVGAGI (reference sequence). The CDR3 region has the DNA TGTGCCAGCAGCCCCGTGATAGGATACGGGAACTACGAGCAGTACTTC. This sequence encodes CASSPVIGYGNYEQYF.

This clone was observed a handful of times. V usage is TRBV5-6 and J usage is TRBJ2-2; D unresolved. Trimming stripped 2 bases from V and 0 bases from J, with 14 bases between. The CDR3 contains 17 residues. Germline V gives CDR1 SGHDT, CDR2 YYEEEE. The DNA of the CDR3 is TGTGCCAGCAGCTTTAGTACAGCAACGTCGAACACCGGGGAGCTGTTTTTT. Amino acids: CASSFSTATSNTGELFF.

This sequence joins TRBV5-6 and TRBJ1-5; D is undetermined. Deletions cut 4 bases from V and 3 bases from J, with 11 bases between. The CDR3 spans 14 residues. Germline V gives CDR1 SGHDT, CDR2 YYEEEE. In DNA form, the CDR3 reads TGTGCCAGCAGCCACGGAGGCGTCAATCAGCCCCAGCATTTT. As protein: CASSHGGVNQPQHF.

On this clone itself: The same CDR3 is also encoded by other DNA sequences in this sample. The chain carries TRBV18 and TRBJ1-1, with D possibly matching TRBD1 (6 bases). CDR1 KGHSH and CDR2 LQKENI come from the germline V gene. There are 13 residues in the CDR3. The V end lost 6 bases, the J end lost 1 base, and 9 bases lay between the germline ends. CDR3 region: CASSPGQNTEAFF. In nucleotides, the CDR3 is TGTGCCAGCTCTCCGGGACAGAACACTGAAGCTTTCTTT.

Here the CDR3 DNA reads TGTGCCAGCTCAGCTGCAGGGGAAGGCTACGAGCAGTACTTC. This gives the protein CASSAAGEGYEQYF. V is TRBV18 and J is TRBJ2-7; TRBD1 might be the D (6 bases). The CDR3 has 14 amino acids. Germline loops: CDR1 KGHSH, CDR2 LQKENI. The germline V and J ends were trimmed by 5 bases and 3 bases, with 14 bases remaining between them. The variable domain in full, completed from reference TRBV18 and TRBJ2-7, reads NAGVMQNPRHLVRRRGQEARLRCSPMKGHSHVYWYRQLPEEGLKFMVYLQKENIIDESGMPKERFSAEFPKEGPSILRIQQVVRGDSAAYFCASSAAGEGYEQYFGPGTRLTVT.

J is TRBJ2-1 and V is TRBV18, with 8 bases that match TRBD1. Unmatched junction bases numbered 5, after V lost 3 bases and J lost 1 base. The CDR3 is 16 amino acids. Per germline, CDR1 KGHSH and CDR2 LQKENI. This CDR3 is CASSPGDRHSYNEQFF. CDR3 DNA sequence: TGTGCCAGCTCACCTGGGGACAGGCATTCCTACAATGAGCAGTTCTTC.

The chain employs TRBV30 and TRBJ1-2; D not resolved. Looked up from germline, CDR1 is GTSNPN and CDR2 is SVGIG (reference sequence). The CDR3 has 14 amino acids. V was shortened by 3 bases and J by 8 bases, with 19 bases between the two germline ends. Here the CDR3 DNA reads TGTGCCTGGAGATTGCGTCGGGTCTTATGGGGCTACACCTTC. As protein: CAWRLRRVLWGYTF.

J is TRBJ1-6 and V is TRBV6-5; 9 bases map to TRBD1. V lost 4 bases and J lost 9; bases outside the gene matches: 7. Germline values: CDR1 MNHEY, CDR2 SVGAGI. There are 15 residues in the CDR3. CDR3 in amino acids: CASSLLTGGFSPLHF. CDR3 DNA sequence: TGTGCCAGCAGTTTACTTACAGGGGGCTTTTCACCCCTCCACTTT.